This TCR beta chain comes out of a study of OX40 agonist ivuxolimab in advanced cancers. Study summary: Patients received ivuxolimab, an intravenous treatment, every 2 weeks at 0.01 to 10 mg/kg. Recorded diagnoses for dose-escalation patients were hepatocellular carcinoma, melanoma, renal cell or head and neck cancer.

TCRdb keeps only in-frame clones here, not all; method: immunoSEQ multiplex PCR. This sample has some 94,000 clones, with 95% to 97% found just once. Overall study results and limits: Both blood CD4+ and CD8+ T cells showed clonal growth by week 6 at 0.1 to 3.0 mg/kg. Determination of antigen specificity was not performed for the expanded peripheral T cells.

A remark on this clone: Antigen unknown.

The CDR3 loop spans 16 amino acids. With 4 bases clipped from V and 5 bases from J, the junction kept 9 bases outside the gene matches. The V gene's germline CDR1 is MNHEY and CDR2 SMNVEV (reference sequence). The sample here was CD4+ or CD8+ T cells sorted from blood, taken in a trial of the OX40 agonist ivuxolimab. The clonotype originates from an adult with an advanced solid tumor such as melanoma, head and neck, liver or kidney cancer. V is TRBV27 and J is TRBJ2-1; 9 nucleotides line up with TRBD1. CDR3 in amino acids: CASSSTGTGWNNEQFF. CDR3 in DNA: TGTGCCAGCAGTTCAACCGGGACAGGGTGGAACAATGAGCAGTTCTTC.